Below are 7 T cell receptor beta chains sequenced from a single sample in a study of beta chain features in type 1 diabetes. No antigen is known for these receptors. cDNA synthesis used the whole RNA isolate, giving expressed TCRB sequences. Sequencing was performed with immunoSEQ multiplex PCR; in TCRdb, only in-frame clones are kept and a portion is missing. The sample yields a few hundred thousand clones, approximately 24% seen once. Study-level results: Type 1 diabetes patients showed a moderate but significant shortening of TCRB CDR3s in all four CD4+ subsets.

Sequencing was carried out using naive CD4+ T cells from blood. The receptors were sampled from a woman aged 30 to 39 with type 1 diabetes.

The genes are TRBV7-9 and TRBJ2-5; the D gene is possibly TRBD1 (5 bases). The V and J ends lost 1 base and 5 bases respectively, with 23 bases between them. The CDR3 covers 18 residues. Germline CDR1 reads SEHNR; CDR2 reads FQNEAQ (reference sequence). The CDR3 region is CASSLGRTPDLPVETQYF. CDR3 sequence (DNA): TGTGCCAGCAGCTTAGGCCGGACACCGGATCTTCCGGTGGAGACCCAGTACTTC.

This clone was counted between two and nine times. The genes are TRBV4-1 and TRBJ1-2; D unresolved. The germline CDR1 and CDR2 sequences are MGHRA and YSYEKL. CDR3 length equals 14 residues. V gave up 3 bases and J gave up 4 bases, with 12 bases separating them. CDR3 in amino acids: CASSQGLDLYGYTF. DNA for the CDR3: TGCGCCAGCAGCCAGGGCTTGGATCTCTATGGCTACACCTTC.

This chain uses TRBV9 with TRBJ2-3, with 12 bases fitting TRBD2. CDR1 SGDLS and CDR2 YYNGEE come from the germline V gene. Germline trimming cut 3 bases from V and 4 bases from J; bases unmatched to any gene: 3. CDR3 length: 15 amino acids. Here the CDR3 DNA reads TGTGCCAGCAGCGCGACTAGCGGGAGTTCAGATACGCAGTATTTT. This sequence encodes CASSATSGSSDTQYF.

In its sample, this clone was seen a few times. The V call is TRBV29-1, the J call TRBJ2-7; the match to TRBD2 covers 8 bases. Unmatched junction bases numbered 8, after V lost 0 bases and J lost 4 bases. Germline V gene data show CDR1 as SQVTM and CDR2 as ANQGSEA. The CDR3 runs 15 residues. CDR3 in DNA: TGCAGCGTTGAAGATCGGGGGGGCACCTCTTACGAGCAGTACTTC. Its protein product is CSVEDRGGTSYEQYF.

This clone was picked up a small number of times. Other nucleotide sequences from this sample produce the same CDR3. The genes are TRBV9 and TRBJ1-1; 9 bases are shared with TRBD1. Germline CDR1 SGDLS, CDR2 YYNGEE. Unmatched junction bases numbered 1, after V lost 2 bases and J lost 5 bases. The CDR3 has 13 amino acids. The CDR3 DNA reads TGTGCCAGCAGCGTGACAGGGGGGACTGAAGCTTTCTTT. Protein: CASSVTGGTEAFF.

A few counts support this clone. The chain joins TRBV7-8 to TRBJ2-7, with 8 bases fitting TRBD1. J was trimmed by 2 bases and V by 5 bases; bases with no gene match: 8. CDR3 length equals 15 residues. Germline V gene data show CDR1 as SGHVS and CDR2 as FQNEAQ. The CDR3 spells CASSGGWTGTYEQYF. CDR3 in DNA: TGTGCCAGCAGCGGGGGGTGGACAGGGACCTACGAGCAGTACTTC.

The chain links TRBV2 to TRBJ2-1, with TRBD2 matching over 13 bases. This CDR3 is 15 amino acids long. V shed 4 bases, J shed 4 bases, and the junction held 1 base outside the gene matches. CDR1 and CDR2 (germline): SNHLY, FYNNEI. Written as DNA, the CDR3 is TGTGCCAGCAGTGGGACTAGCGGGAGTTACAATGAGCAGTTCTTC. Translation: CASSGTSGSYNEQFF.